In this sample, the clone carrying this T cell receptor (beta chain) turned up many times. Other DNA sequences in the same sample also yield this CDR3. This entry is derived from a study of metastatic and nonmetastatic thyroid tumors. The CDR3 spans 16 residues. Losses at the gene ends were 2 bases for V and 5 bases for J; bases not matched to a gene: 10. The germline V gene has CDR1 SGHTA and CDR2 FQGTGA. All patients were untreated before thyroid surgery. TCRdb ran MiXCR on the PCR reads. The sample shows around 13,000 clones, around an eighth of them seen only once. Source material: blood. The receptor was derived from a female donor with papillary thyroid cancer or a benign thyroid nodule (not recorded which). Some clones in this sample may be carry-over from other donors' samples. This rearrangement joins TRBV7-3 to TRBJ2-5; 8 bases map to TRBD2. CDR3: CASSLLPGGPFETQYF. In DNA form, the CDR3 reads TGTGCCAGCAGCTTACTACCGGGGGGGCCGTTTGAGACCCAGTACTTC.